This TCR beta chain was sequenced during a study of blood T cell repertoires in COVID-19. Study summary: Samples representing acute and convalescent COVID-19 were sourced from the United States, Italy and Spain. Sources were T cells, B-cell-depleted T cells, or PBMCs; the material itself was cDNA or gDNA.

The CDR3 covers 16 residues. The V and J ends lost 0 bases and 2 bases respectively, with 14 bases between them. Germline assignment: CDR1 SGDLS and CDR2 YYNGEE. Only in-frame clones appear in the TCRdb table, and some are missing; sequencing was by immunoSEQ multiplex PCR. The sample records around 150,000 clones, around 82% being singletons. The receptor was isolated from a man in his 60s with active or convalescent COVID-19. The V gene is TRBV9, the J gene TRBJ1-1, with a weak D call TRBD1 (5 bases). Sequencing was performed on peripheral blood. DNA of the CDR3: TGTGCCAGCAGCGTAGAAGCTCAGGGCCAAAACACTGAAGCTTTCTTT. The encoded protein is CASSVEAQGQNTEAFF.